The 14 T cell receptor beta chains listed next were all sequenced from one sample in a study of blood T cell repertoires in COVID-19. The protocol was immunoSEQ multiplex PCR, while the TCRdb copy is restricted to in-frame clones and leaves out a portion. This table has 250,000 or so clones, around 88% appearing once. Sequencing used PBMCs or T cells enriched from blood (not recorded which). The receptor set was obtained from a woman aged 40-49 years with acute COVID-19.

The V gene is TRBV11-2, the J gene TRBJ1-2, with TRBD1 matching 8 bases. There are 15 residues in the CDR3. Germline loops: CDR1 SGHAT, CDR2 FQNNGV. V shed 1 base, J shed 6 bases, and the junction held 7 bases outside the gene matches. CDR3 in DNA: TGTGCCAGCAGCTTAGGGGGGACAGGCGGTAATGGCTACACCTTC. As protein: CASSLGGTGGNGYTF.

In DNA, the CDR3 is TGCGCCAGCAGTTCGCTGAGTAGCAATCAGCCCCAGCATTTT. Its protein product is CASSSLSSNQPQHF. The chain is built from TRBV4-1 and TRBJ1-5; D not resolved. Trimming left V 6 bases short and J 0 bases short, with 9 bases between. In germline, CDR1 is MGHRA, CDR2 YSYEKL. The CDR3 extends over 14 amino acids.

The chain employs TRBV12-3 or TRBV12-4 and TRBJ1-1; 8 bases match TRBD1. The CDR3 consists of 13 residues. Trimming removed 10 bases from V and 10 bases from J; junction bases left unmatched: 14. The CDR3 region is CATRLGQGRRAFF. For the CDR3, the DNA is TGTGCCACCAGACTTGGACAGGGCCGTAGAGCTTTCTTT.

The J gene is TRBJ2-7, the V gene TRBV7-2; unclear D gene. The CDR3 runs 14 residues. The V gene's germline CDR1 is SGHTA and CDR2 FQGNSA. V lost 3 bases, J lost 2 bases, and 11 bases lay in between. In nucleotides, the CDR3 is TGTGCCAGCAGCTTCCGACTTGCTCCCTACGAGCAGTACTTC. It specifies CASSFRLAPYEQYF.

V is TRBV19 and J is TRBJ1-4; TRBD1 is a possible D gene (6 bases). CDR3 length: 15 residues. V lost 3 bases and J 8 bases, leaving 16 bases between the germline ends. Germline V gene lookup returns CDR1 LNHDA and CDR2 SQIVND (reference sequence). As DNA, the CDR3 is TGTGCCAGTAGTATTCCCGGGACACCCCGGGAAAAACTGTTTTTT. This codes for CASSIPGTPREKLFF.

This clone was observed a handful of times. The CDR3: CASSAVGWDSYNYGYTF. Written as DNA, the CDR3 is TGTGCCAGCAGTGCGGTCGGATGGGACAGCTATAACTATGGCTACACCTTC. This chain connects TRBV6-1 to TRBJ1-2; 7 nucleotides line up with TRBD1. J gave up 1 base and V 4 bases, and 12 bases lay outside the gene matches. Germline V gene sequence: CDR1 MNHNS, CDR2 SASEGT. The length of the CDR3 is 17 residues.

This sequence joins TRBV5-4 and TRBJ2-2, with D unresolved. The germline gives CDR1 SGHNT, CDR2 YYREEE (reference sequence). CDR3 length: 13 amino acids. V was pared by 2 bases and J by 2 bases, with 4 bases between. The CDR3 DNA follows: TGTGCCAGCAGCTTCAGAAACACCGGGGAGCTGTTTTTT. This gives the protein CASSFRNTGELFF.

This sequence joins TRBV18 and TRBJ2-7, with 7 bases matching TRBD1. The CDR3 length is 15 residues. Losses at the gene ends were 1 base for V and 0 bases for J; bases not matched to a gene: 3. The germline gives CDR1 KGHSH, CDR2 LQKENI. CDR3 coding DNA: TGTGCCAGCTCACCACTGGGACAGAGCTCCTACGAGCAGTACTTC. Its translation is CASSPLGQSSYEQYF.

V gene TRBV6-5 combines with J gene TRBJ1-1; TRBD1 is a possible D gene (6 bases). The CDR3 extends over 12 amino acids. Germline CDR1 is MNHEY and CDR2 is SVGAGI. Trimming stripped 6 bases from V and 8 bases from J, with 13 bases between. The CDR3 sequence is CASRGGAGEAFF. DNA of the CDR3: TGTGCCAGCAGAGGGGGGGCGGGAGAAGCTTTCTTT.

The chain recombines TRBV6-5 with TRBJ2-5; D call uncertain. The V gene lost 5 bases and the J gene lost 4 bases, with 14 bases spanning the gap. In germline, CDR1 is MNHEY, CDR2 SVGAGI. The CDR3 has 14 amino acids. This chain's CDR3 is CASSPLTTRETQYF. CDR3 DNA sequence: TGTGCCAGCAGTCCCTTGACGACACGAGAGACCCAGTACTTC.

The CDR3 coding sequence is TGTGCCAGCAGCCTCACCCCCGGGTCTTTCAATCAGCCCCAGCATTTT. Protein sequence: CASSLTPGSFNQPQHF. This sequence joins TRBV7-2 and TRBJ1-5; D is ambiguous. This CDR3 contains 16 residues. Germline V CDR1 and CDR2: SGHTA, FQGNSA. The V and J ends lost 5 bases and 3 bases respectively, with 17 bases between them.

This clone was observed a single time. The J gene is TRBJ2-2, the V gene TRBV5-1; a weak D match, TRBD2 (5 bases). Trimming removed 4 bases at V and 8 bases at J, with 18 bases between. Germline V CDR1 and CDR2: SGHRS, YFSETQ. CDR3 length: 15 amino acids. The CDR3 loop is CASSPGSVGAGELFF. The CDR3 DNA sequence: TGCGCCAGCAGCCCGGGGAGTGTGGGAGCGGGGGAGCTGTTTTTT.

The chain recombines TRBV12-5 with TRBJ1-1, with 11 nucleotides matching TRBD1. The trim removed 0 bases at V and 5 bases at J, leaving 5 bases unmatched. CDR3 length equals 16 residues. From germline, CDR1 is LGHNT and CDR2 FRNRAP. The CDR3 spells CASGLVRDRGTTEAFF. The CDR3 DNA reads TGTGCTAGTGGTTTGGTACGGGACAGGGGGACAACTGAAGCTTTCTTT.

The V and J genes are TRBV5-1 and TRBJ2-7, with 8 bases lining up with TRBD1. Germline V CDR1 and CDR2: SGHRS, YFSETQ. This CDR3 contains 16 residues. Losses at the gene ends were 4 bases for V and 4 bases for J; bases not matched to a gene: 13. Here the CDR3 DNA reads TGCGCCAGCAGCCTACAAGGGGCAGGGGGCTCTTACGAGCAGTACTTC. Translated, it gives CASSLQGAGGSYEQYF.